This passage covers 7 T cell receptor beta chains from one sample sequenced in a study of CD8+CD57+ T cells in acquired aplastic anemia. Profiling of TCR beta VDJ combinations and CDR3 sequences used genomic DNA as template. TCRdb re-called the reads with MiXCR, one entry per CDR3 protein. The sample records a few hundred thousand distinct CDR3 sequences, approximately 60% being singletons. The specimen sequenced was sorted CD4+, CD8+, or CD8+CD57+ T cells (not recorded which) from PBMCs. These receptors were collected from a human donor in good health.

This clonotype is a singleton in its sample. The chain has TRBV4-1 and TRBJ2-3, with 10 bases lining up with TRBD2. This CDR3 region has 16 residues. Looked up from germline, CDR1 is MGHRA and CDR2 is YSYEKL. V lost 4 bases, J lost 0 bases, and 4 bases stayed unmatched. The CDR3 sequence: CASSPKTSGSTDTQYF. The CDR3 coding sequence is TGCGCCAGCAGCCCGAAGACTAGCGGGAGCACAGATACGCAGTATTTT.

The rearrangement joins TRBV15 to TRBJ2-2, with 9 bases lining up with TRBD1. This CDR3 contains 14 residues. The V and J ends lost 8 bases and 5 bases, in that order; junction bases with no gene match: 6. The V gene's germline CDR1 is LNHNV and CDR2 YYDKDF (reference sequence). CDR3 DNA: TGTGCCACCCGTCCCGGGACAGGGACCGGGGAGCTGTTTTTT. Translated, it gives CATRPGTGTGELFF.

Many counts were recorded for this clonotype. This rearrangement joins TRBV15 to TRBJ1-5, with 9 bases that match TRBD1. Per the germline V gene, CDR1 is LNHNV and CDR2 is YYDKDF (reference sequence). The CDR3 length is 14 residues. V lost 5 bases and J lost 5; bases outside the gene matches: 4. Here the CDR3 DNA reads TGTGCCACCAGCGGGACAGGGTTGGATCAGCCCCAGCATTTT. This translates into CATSGTGLDQPQHF. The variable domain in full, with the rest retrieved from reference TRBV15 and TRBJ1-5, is DAMVIQNPRYQVTQFGKPVTLSCSQTLNHNVMYWYQQKSSQAPKLLFHYYDKDFNNEADTPDNFQSRRPNTSFCFLDIRSPGLGDTAMYLCATSGTGLDQPQHFGDGTRLSIL.

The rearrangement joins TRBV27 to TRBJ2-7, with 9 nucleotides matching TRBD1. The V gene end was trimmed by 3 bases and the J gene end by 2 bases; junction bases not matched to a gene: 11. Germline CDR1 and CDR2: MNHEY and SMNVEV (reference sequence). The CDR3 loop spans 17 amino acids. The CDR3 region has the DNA TGTGCCAGCAGTTTTTTGGGGATACAGGGGGCCACCTACGAGCAGTACTTC. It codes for CASSFLGIQGATYEQYF.

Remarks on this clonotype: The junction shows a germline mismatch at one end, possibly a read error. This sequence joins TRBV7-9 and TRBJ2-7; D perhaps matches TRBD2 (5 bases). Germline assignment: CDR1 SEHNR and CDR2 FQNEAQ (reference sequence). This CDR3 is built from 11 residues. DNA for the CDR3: TGTGCCAGCAGCCCAACCGGGGAGCTGTACTTC. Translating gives CASSPTGELYF. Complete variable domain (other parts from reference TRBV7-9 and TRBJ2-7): DTGVSQNPRHKITKRGQNVTFRCDPISEHNRLYWYRQTLGQGPEFLTYFQNEAQLEKSRLLSDRFSAERPKGSFSTLEIQRTEQGDSAMYLCASSPTGELYFGPGTRLTVT.

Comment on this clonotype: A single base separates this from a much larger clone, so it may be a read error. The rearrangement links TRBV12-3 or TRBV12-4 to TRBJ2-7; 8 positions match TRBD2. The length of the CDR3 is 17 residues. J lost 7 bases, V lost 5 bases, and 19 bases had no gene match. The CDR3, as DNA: TGTGCCAGCAGTCCTCAGAGGGGTAACGGGGGGGCGGGAGAGCAGTACTTC. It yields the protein CASSPQRGNGGAGEQYF.

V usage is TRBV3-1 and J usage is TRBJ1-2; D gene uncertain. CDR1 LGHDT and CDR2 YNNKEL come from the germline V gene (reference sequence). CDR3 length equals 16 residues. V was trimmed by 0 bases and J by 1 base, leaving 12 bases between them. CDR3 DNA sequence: TGTGCCAGCAGCCAAGATTTGAGCCTTTTTAACTATGGCTACACCTTC. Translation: CASSQDLSLFNYGYTF.